Included here is one T cell receptor (beta chain) sequence, with context. Looked up from germline, CDR1 is SGHTA and CDR2 is FQGNSA. V shed 3 bases and J 2 bases; nucleotides not matched to a gene: 5. The CDR3 covers 16 residues. The data are from a study of T cell changes during pregnancy in multiple sclerosis. The protocol was immunoSEQ multiplex PCR, while the TCRdb copy is restricted to in-frame clones and leaves out a portion. The repertoire holds roughly 32,000 clones, with around 93% as singletons. The V call is TRBV7-2, the J call TRBJ1-2; 11 positions agree with TRBD1. Specimen: CD4+ T cells from peripheral blood mononuclear cells, collected in the second trimester of pregnancy. The TCR comes from a female donor with multiple sclerosis, enrolled in a pregnancy study. The CDR3 region has the DNA TGTGCCAGCAGCTTGGGGGGACAGGGGGTAAACTATGGCTACACCTTC. The encoded protein is CASSLGGQGVNYGYTF.